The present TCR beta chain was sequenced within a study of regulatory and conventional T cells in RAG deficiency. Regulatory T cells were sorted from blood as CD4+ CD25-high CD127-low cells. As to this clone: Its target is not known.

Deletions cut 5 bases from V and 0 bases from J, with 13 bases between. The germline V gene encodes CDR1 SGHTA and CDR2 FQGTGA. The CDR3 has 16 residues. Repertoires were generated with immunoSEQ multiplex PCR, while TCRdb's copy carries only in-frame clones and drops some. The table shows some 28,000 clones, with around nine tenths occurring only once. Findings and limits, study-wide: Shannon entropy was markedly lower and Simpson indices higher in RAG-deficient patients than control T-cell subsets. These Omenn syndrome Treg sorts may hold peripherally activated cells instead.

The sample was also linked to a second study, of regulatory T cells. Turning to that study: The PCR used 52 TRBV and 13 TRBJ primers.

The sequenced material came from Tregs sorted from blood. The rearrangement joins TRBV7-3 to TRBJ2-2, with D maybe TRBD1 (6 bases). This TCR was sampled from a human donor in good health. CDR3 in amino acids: CASSPRGGANTGELFF. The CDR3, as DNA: TGTGCCAGCAGCCCCAGAGGGGGTGCGAACACCGGGGAGCTGTTTTTT. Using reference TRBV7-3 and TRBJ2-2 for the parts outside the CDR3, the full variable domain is GAGVSQTPSNKVTEKGKYVELRCDPISGHTALYWYRQSLGQGPEFLIYFQGTGAADDSGLPNDRFFAVRPEGSVSTLKIQRTERGDSAVYLCASSPRGGANTGELFFGEGSRLTVL.